This T cell receptor (beta chain) is from a study of T cell repertoires in cytomegalovirus infection. Turning to the study itself: From public TCR beta signatures came an indication of both CMV infection and matching HLA type.

CDR3 size: 15 residues. CDR1 is LNHDA and CDR2 is SQIVND in the germline V gene (reference sequence). V gave up 6 bases and J gave up 1 base, with 13 bases separating them. Each CDR3 protein is one row after TCRdb ran MiXCR on the reads. In the table there are roughly 640,000 distinct CDR3 sequences, roughly 24% of which are singletons. Sample: CD8+ T cells from PBMCs. The chain joins TRBV19 to TRBJ2-1; TRBD1 might be the D (6 bases). This TCR was sampled from a human donor in good health (CMV status not recorded). Some clones in this sample may be carry-over from other donors' samples. The CDR3 region is CASSQGTNSYNEQFF. DNA of the CDR3: TGTGCCAGTAGCCAGGGGACGAATTCCTACAATGAGCAGTTCTTC.